These 29 T cell receptor beta chains came from one sample sequenced in a study of T cells in Graves' hyperthyroidism and ophthalmopathy. Amplified regions were TCR beta CDR3 sequences from RNA transcripts. The HTBI primer set served for first-round RT-PCR of the TCR CDR3. Via MiXCR, TCRdb re-called the multiplex PCR reads, giving one row per CDR3 protein. The sample carries more than 500,000 distinct CDR3 sequences, 16% recorded once. Sequenced input: blood. The receptors originated from a woman in her thirties with Graves' ophthalmopathy.

The gene calls are TRBV29-1 and TRBJ2-2; 7 bases line up with TRBD2. CDR1 SQVTM and CDR2 ANQGSEA come from the germline V gene. The CDR3 extends over 16 amino acids. After removal of 7 bases from V and 6 bases from J, the junction contained 17 bases not matched to a gene. The CDR3 sequence: CSGSSGVTPAPGELFF. The CDR3 DNA follows: TGCAGCGGTTCTAGCGGCGTAACGCCCGCGCCCGGGGAGCTGTTTTTT.

This clonotype has a handful of counts. V is TRBV10-2 and J is TRBJ1-4; D may be TRBD1 (5 bases). V shed 6 bases and J shed 6 bases, with 11 bases lying between them. The CDR3 totals 13 residues. CDR1 is WSHSY, CDR2 SAAADI, per germline. The CDR3 DNA is TGCGCCAGCAGCGTGGTAGGGGATGAAAAACTGTTTTTT. It codes for CASSVVGDEKLFF.

The table lists this clonotype with many counts. This sequence joins TRBV30 and TRBJ2-5; TRBD2 matches 12 bases. The CDR3 runs to 17 residues. The J segment lost 0 bases and the V segment lost 7 bases, leaving 12 bases of the junction unmatched. CDR1 is GTSNPN, CDR2 SVGIG, per germline (reference sequence). The CDR3 DNA sequence: TGTGCCTTCTACCAACCCCGACTAGCGGGAGACCAAGAGACCCAGTACTTC. Amino acids: CAFYQPRLAGDQETQYF.

This clonotype was counted a few times. The J gene is TRBJ1-6, the V gene TRBV10-3; TRBD1 matches 8 bases. The CDR3 covers 16 residues. Unmatched junction bases numbered 19, after V lost 5 bases and J lost 16 bases. Looked up from germline, CDR1 is ENHRY and CDR2 is SYGVKD. The CDR3 here is CAISQRQGAQPYTLHF. As DNA, the CDR3 is TGTGCCATCAGTCAAAGGCAGGGGGCCCAACCGTATACTCTCCACTTT.

The chain links TRBV5-1 to TRBJ2-6, with 8 nucleotides matching TRBD1. The CDR3 extends over 18 amino acids. Per the germline V gene, CDR1 is SGHRS and CDR2 is YFSETQ. The V segment lost 1 base and the J segment 4 bases; nucleotides outside the gene matches: 10. This chain's CDR3 is CASSLYISGGAGANVLTF. The CDR3 region has the DNA TGCGCCAGCAGCTTGTATATTTCAGGGGGCGCCGGGGCCAACGTCCTGACTTTC. Using reference TRBV5-1 and TRBJ2-6 for the parts outside the CDR3, the full variable domain is KAGVTQTPRYLIKTRGQQVTLSCSPISGHRSVSWYQQTPGQGLQFLFEYFSETQRNKGNFPGRFSGRQFSNSRSEMNVSTLELGDSALYLCASSLYISGGAGANVLTFGAGSRLTVL.

This clonotype was seen only a few times. A much more abundant neighbour one base away suggests this may be a read error. V usage is TRBV6-1 and J usage is TRBJ2-7, with a weak D call TRBD1 (6 bases). The CDR3 loop spans 13 amino acids. CDR1 MNHNS and CDR2 SASEGT come from the germline V gene. V shed 5 bases and J shed 3 bases, with 11 bases lying between them. As DNA, the CDR3 is TGTGCCAGCAGTCCCGGGACATACTACGAGCAGTACTTC. It specifies CASSPGTYYEQYF.

CDR3 bases: TGCAGCGGTGGGCAGATCATGAACACTGAAGCTTTCTTT. Translation: CSGGQIMNTEAFF. V gene TRBV29-1 combines with J gene TRBJ1-1; D not resolved. The CDR3 extends over 13 amino acids. CDR1 and CDR2 from the germline V gene are SQVTM and ANQGSEA. The V and J ends lost 7 bases and 0 bases respectively, with 12 bases between them. The whole variable domain, remainder taken from reference TRBV29-1 and TRBJ1-1, is SAVISQKPSRDICQRGTSLTIQCQVDSQVTMMFWYRQQPGQSLTLIATANQGSEATYESGFVIDKFPISRPNLTFSTLTVSNMSPEDSSIYLCSGGQIMNTEAFFGQGTRLTVV.

This clonotype was recorded a few times. V usage is TRBV6-1 and J usage is TRBJ1-2; 12 bases align to TRBD1. The CDR3 is made up of 18 amino acids. V gave up 3 bases and J gave up 5 bases; unmatched junction bases: 13. Germline loops: CDR1 MNHNS, CDR2 SASEGT. The CDR3 nucleotides read TGTGCCAGCAGTGACTTTCCGGGACAGGGGGCCAACAGGTATGGCTACACCTTC. This gives the protein CASSDFPGQGANRYGYTF.

This clonotype was counted at least ten times. The genes are TRBV11-2 and TRBJ2-7, with 11 bases matching TRBD2. Germline V gene lookup returns CDR1 SGHAT and CDR2 FQNNGV. V gave up 5 bases and J gave up 2 bases; unmatched junction bases: 5. The CDR3 consists of 15 residues. For the CDR3, the DNA is TGTGCCAGCAGCCGTAGCGGGAGGGTAACCTACGAGCAGTACTTC. Translation: CASSRSGRVTYEQYF.

The sample holds a few counts of this clonotype. The gene calls are TRBV20-1 and TRBJ2-5; D unresolved. V was trimmed by 2 bases and J by 1 base, leaving 11 bases between them. CDR1 DFQATT and CDR2 SNEGSKA come from the germline V gene (reference sequence). The CDR3 extends over 14 amino acids. This CDR3 is CSARLTLSQETQYF. CDR3 in DNA: TGCAGTGCTAGACTGACTCTATCCCAAGAGACCCAGTACTTC.

In its sample, this clonotype was seen a few times. One end of the junction is discordant with germline, which a read error may explain. The chain couples TRBV5-1 to TRBJ2-2; 11 bases line up with TRBD1. This CDR3 is built from 15 residues. Germline CDR1 is SGHRS and CDR2 is YFSETQ. CDR3 protein: CASSTGTGGSGELSF. CDR3 DNA: TGCGCCAGCAGCACAGGGACAGGGGGATCCGGGGAGCTGTCTTTT.

DNA for the CDR3: TGTGCCAGCAGTAGACAGCTGGGGGCAGATACGCAGTATTTT. Encoded protein: CASSRQLGADTQYF. This rearrangement joins TRBV27 to TRBJ2-3; perhaps D is TRBD1 or TRBD2 (5 bases each). The CDR3 extends over 14 amino acids. Germline V gene data show CDR1 as MNHEY and CDR2 as SMNVEV (reference sequence). V lost 5 bases and J 4 bases, leaving 13 bases between the germline ends.

This clonotype showed up many times. The chain uses TRBV7-2 and TRBJ2-4; TRBD1 matches 7 bases. Germline CDR1 and CDR2: SGHTA and FQGNSA. This CDR3 spans 17 amino acids. V was clipped by 1 base and J by 0 bases; unmatched bases: 6. CDR3 sequence (DNA): TGTGCCAGCAGCTTAGAGGGACAGCCACTAGCCAAAAACATTCAGTACTTC. Translation gives CASSLEGQPLAKNIQYF.

The rearrangement links TRBV4-1 to TRBJ2-1; 7 bases are shared with TRBD1. Germline V CDR1 and CDR2: MGHRA, YSYEKL. This CDR3 spans 16 amino acids. V gave up 3 bases and J gave up 4 bases; unmatched junction bases: 9. As DNA, the CDR3 is TGCGCCAGCAGCCAGTCTGGACAGGTTGGATACAATGAGCAGTTCTTC. Translating it yields CASSQSGQVGYNEQFF.

V is TRBV10-2 and J is TRBJ2-7, with 11 bases fitting TRBD1. This CDR3 is built from 15 residues. Trimming cost V 1 base and J 7 bases; bases outside gene matches: 6. Germline V CDR1 and CDR2: WSHSY, SAAADI. The CDR3 sequence: CASSEWGQGVREQYF. In DNA, the CDR3 is TGCGCCAGCAGTGAGTGGGGACAGGGGGTACGGGAGCAGTACTTC.

This clonotype has at least ten counts. V gene TRBV3-1 combines with J gene TRBJ2-5, with 8 bases identical to TRBD1. CDR1 and CDR2 from the germline V gene are LGHDT and YNNKEL (reference sequence). CDR3 length: 12 amino acids. V lost 7 bases and J lost 5; bases outside the gene matches: 3. CDR3: CASNTGGETQYF. The CDR3 DNA sequence: TGTGCCAGCAATACAGGGGGGGAGACCCAGTACTTC.

J is TRBJ1-4 and V is TRBV5-8, with a weak D call TRBD1 (5 bases). Per the germline V gene, CDR1 is SGHTS and CDR2 is YDEGEE. V lost 0 bases and J 8 bases, leaving 14 bases between the germline ends. The CDR3 length is 15 residues. The CDR3 protein is CASSLDRQSHEKLFF. The CDR3 DNA follows: TGTGCCAGCAGCTTGGACCGACAGTCCCACGAAAAACTGTTTTTT.

This clonotype was detected a few times. The chain combines TRBV5-1 with TRBJ2-6; weak D call: TRBD1 (6 bases). The V end was cut by 4 bases, the J end by 2 bases, with 16 bases between. The CDR3 runs 17 residues. CDR1 is SGHRS, CDR2 YFSETQ, per germline. The DNA of the CDR3 is TGCGCCAGCAGCCCAGAACAGGGCCACCCTGGGGCCAACGTCCTGACTTTC. Translated: CASSPEQGHPGANVLTF.

This clonotype came up a few times. J is TRBJ1-5 and V is TRBV15, with D unresolved. CDR1 is LNHNV, CDR2 YYDKDF, per germline (reference sequence). The CDR3 has 13 residues. The V gene lost 1 base and the J gene lost 5 bases, with 6 bases spanning the gap. The CDR3 coding sequence is TGTGCCACCAGCAGAGGGCCTGATCAGCCCCAGCATTTT. Translated, it gives CATSRGPDQPQHF.

The chain carries TRBV6-2 or TRBV6-3 and TRBJ2-1, with 11 bases fitting TRBD1. CDR1 and CDR2 from the germline V gene are MNHEY and SVGEGT. This CDR3 spans 15 amino acids. The V and J ends lost 6 bases and 7 bases, in that order; junction bases with no gene match: 8. CDR3 region: CASSPGQGVSNEQFF. The DNA for the CDR3 is TGTGCCAGCAGCCCGGGACAGGGGGTATCAAATGAGCAGTTCTTC.

This clonotype has at least ten counts. This chain links TRBV20-1 with TRBJ1-5; 10 bases agree with TRBD1. V dropped 7 bases and J dropped 3; count of bases not matched to a gene: 3. The CDR3 consists of 13 residues. Looked up from germline, CDR1 is DFQATT and CDR2 is SNEGSKA (reference sequence). The CDR3 region has the DNA TGCAGTGAGGGGACAGGGGACAATCAGCCCCAGCATTTT. Translation: CSEGTGDNQPQHF.

The chain is built from TRBV2 and TRBJ2-1; 9 bases line up with TRBD2. J gave up 6 bases and V 10 bases, and 13 bases lay outside the gene matches. Germline CDR1 SNHLY, CDR2 FYNNEI. This CDR3 has 15 residues. The CDR3 here is CATRVAGAGTNEQFF. The CDR3 DNA reads as TGTGCCACCCGGGTAGCGGGAGCGGGAACCAATGAGCAGTTCTTC.

This clonotype occurred many times. The V call is TRBV3-1, the J call TRBJ2-3; 8 bases align to TRBD2. The V segment lost 2 bases and the J segment 1 base; nucleotides outside the gene matches: 5. CDR3 length equals 16 residues. Germline CDR1 is LGHDT and CDR2 is YNNKEL (reference sequence). The CDR3 bases are TGTGCCAGCAGCCAAAACGTAGCGGGGCGCACAGATACGCAGTATTTT. Amino acid sequence: CASSQNVAGRTDTQYF.

In this sample, this clonotype turned up a few times. This chain joins TRBV9 and TRBJ2-1, with D possibly TRBD2 on 6 matching bases. The CDR3 loop spans 15 amino acids. Germline loops: CDR1 SGDLS, CDR2 YYNGEE. The V end lost 5 bases, the J end lost 7 bases, and 19 bases lay between the germline ends. The CDR3 bases are TGTGCCAGCAGTCCGAGCGGAGAGAGCGGGAATGAGCAGTTCTTC. Protein: CASSPSGESGNEQFF. Full variable domain (rest looked up from reference TRBV9 and TRBJ2-1): DSGVTQTPKHLITATGQRVTLRCSPRSGDLSVYWYQQSLDQGLQFLIQYYNGEERAKGNILERFSAQQFPDLHSELNLSSLELGDSALYFCASSPSGESGNEQFFGPGTRLTVL.

The chain has TRBV20-1 and TRBJ2-2; no clear D gene. The CDR3 is 16 residues long. The germline V and J ends were trimmed by 0 bases and 5 bases, with 16 bases remaining between them. Germline V gene data show CDR1 as DFQATT and CDR2 as SNEGSKA (reference sequence). The CDR3 DNA is TGCAGTGCTAGAGAATTCCTCCGAGGAAATACCGGGGAGCTGTTTTTT. Protein: CSAREFLRGNTGELFF.

The CDR3 nucleotides are TGTGCCAGCAGCCGGAGGGGGGGGGCGAGCTCTGGAAACACCATATATTTT. Its translation: CASSRRGGASSGNTIYF. The rearrangement links TRBV14 to TRBJ1-3; TRBD1 is a possible D gene (6 bases). The CDR3 contains 17 residues. Per the germline V gene, CDR1 is SGHDN and CDR2 is FVKESK. Trimming left V 4 bases short and J 0 bases short, with 16 bases between.

This clonotype was counted many times. The chain's CDR3 is CSVEAGGFGAFF. The DNA for the CDR3 is TGCAGCGTTGAAGCAGGGGGTTTCGGAGCTTTCTTT. The gene calls are TRBV29-1 and TRBJ1-1, with 7 bases identical to TRBD1. The trim removed 1 base at V and 10 bases at J, leaving 6 bases unmatched. Germline CDR1 SQVTM, CDR2 ANQGSEA. The CDR3 runs 12 residues. Variable domain in full (rest from reference TRBV29-1 and TRBJ1-1): SAVISQKPSRDICQRGTSLTIQCQVDSQVTMMFWYRQQPGQSLTLIATANQGSEATYESGFVIDKFPISRPNLTFSTLTVSNMSPEDSSIYLCSVEAGGFGAFFGQGTRLTVV.

This clonotype was seen a handful of times. The chain recombines TRBV7-9 with TRBJ2-1; 12 nucleotides align to TRBD2. This CDR3 spans 15 amino acids. The germline V gene has CDR1 SEHNR and CDR2 FQNEAQ (reference sequence). The junction had 5 bases not matched to a gene; V was cut back by 5 bases and J by 6 bases. CDR3 protein: CASSRTSGKGNEQFF. The CDR3 DNA follows: TGTGCCAGCAGCAGGACTAGCGGGAAGGGCAATGAGCAGTTCTTC.

This clonotype has a count of ten or more. This chain joins TRBV3-1 and TRBJ2-7; TRBD1 is a possible D gene (5 bases). Germline V gene sequence: CDR1 LGHDT, CDR2 YNNKEL (reference sequence). Trimming removed 5 bases at V and 2 bases at J, with 16 bases between. This CDR3 has 15 residues. CDR3 sequence (DNA): TGTGCCAGCAGCTCTGACCAGGGCCCAACCTACGAGCAGTACTTC. As protein: CASSSDQGPTYEQYF.